Listed below are T cell receptor beta chains from one sample, sequenced in a study of T cell clones after liver transplantation. Repertoires were generated with immunoSEQ multiplex PCR, while TCRdb's copy carries only in-frame clones and drops some. The data contain 98,000 or so clones, around 83% of them seen just once; the ten biggest clones take up over 0.9%. The sequenced sample was CD4+ T cells from blood, obtained before liver transplant. These receptors were obtained from a human donor who received a liver transplant. The CDR3 runs from the conserved cysteine through the conserved F or W. The order of the fields is J gene, D gene, V gene, CDR3 protein. D genes are given only for firm matches.

j_gene: TRBJ2-1; d_gene: TRBD1; v_gene: TRBV7-2; CDR3aa: CASTPGQRYNEQFF
j_gene: TRBJ1-1; d_gene: TRBD1; v_gene: TRBV4-1; CDR3aa: CASSIQQGAVNEAFF
j_gene: TRBJ2-7; d_gene: TRBD1; v_gene: TRBV28; CDR3aa: CASKIGQGAHVQYF
j_gene: TRBJ2-2; d_gene: .; v_gene: TRBV11-2; CDR3aa: CASSKDLGANTGELFF
j_gene: TRBJ1-1; d_gene: TRBD1; v_gene: TRBV5-1; CDR3aa: CASSSIQGANTEAFF
j_gene: TRBJ2-1; d_gene: TRBD2; v_gene: TRBV19; CDR3aa: CARAGTSGSHSYNEQFF
j_gene: TRBJ1-4; d_gene: .; v_gene: TRBV7-9; CDR3aa: CASSLGGGEKLFF
j_gene: TRBJ1-2; d_gene: .; v_gene: TRBV18; CDR3aa: CASSRGGRRGGYTF
j_gene: TRBJ1-1; d_gene: TRBD1; v_gene: TRBV9; CDR3aa: CASSVARTGNTEAFF
j_gene: TRBJ1-3; d_gene: TRBD1; v_gene: TRBV7-9; CDR3aa: CASSSIGYPQGAGNTIYF
j_gene: TRBJ1-2; d_gene: .; v_gene: TRBV2; CDR3aa: CASSPGPGRGYTF
j_gene: TRBJ2-7; d_gene: TRBD1; v_gene: TRBV6-5; CDR3aa: CASTPDRIAYEQYF
j_gene: TRBJ2-1; d_gene: .; v_gene: TRBV28; CDR3aa: CASSSPTGEQFF
j_gene: TRBJ1-2; d_gene: TRBD1; v_gene: TRBV19; CDR3aa: CASSRDRGYGYTF
j_gene: TRBJ2-3; d_gene: .; v_gene: TRBV7-3; CDR3aa: CASSLTVAADTQYF
j_gene: TRBJ2-5; d_gene: TRBD1; v_gene: TRBV12-5; CDR3aa: CASGLGQGVFQETQYF
j_gene: TRBJ1-1; d_gene: .; v_gene: TRBV7-8; CDR3aa: CASSSRTRKATEAFF